This TCR beta chain was sequenced for a study of T cell responses to AZD1222 COVID-19 vaccine. General observations from the study: Samples come after the peak T cell response, not at day 14. Elevations in Spike-specific TCR breadth and depth followed administration of two AZD1222 doses. White British ancestry dominated among donors, who included more females, and clonal diversity was possibly underestimated. Reportedly, nearly half of unique spike TCRs recognized epitopes outside B.1.351/B.1.1.7 mutations.

Germline CDR1 LGHNA, CDR2 YNFKEQ. The CDR3 extends over 15 amino acids. After removal of 0 bases from V and 2 bases from J, the junction contained 1 base not matched to a gene. With regard to this clone: Its antigen is as yet unknown.

Assay used: immunoSEQ multiplex PCR; TCRdb lists only in-frame clones, some missing. The top ten hold less than 4.5% of the sample, which has about 120,000 clones, less than 95% seen once. The sample was peripheral blood, taken on day 0 of MenACWY control vaccination. The chain joins TRBV4-2 to TRBJ1-3; 7 nucleotides align to TRBD1. The source is an adult in good health. The DNA of the CDR3 is TGTGCCAGCAGCCAAGATAGGGGGCCTGGAAACACCATATATTTT. Its protein is CASSQDRGPGNTIYF.